This T cell receptor (beta chain) came from a study of neurological immune-mediated disorders. 5'RACE employing 10-nucleotide random UMIs yielded the cDNA. TCRdb analysed the 5' RACE reads with MiXCR anew, one entry per CDR3 protein. This sample has some 22,000 distinct CDR3 sequences, with roughly 17% found just once. V lost 5 bases, J lost 7 bases, and 10 bases stayed unmatched. The germline V gene has CDR1 MDHEN and CDR2 SYDVKM. The length of the CDR3 is 14 residues. Sorted libraries used approximately 910,000 CD4+ or CD8+ T cells. The sequenced sample was CD8+ T cells from blood. This clonotype originated in a woman aged 18-30 years with multiple sclerosis. The rearrangement links TRBV28 to TRBJ1-2, with 7 bases matching TRBD1. DNA for the CDR3: TGTGCCAGCAGTACAGGGGCCCGAAGCCTTGGCTACACCTTC. Protein product: CASSTGARSLGYTF.